This note documents a single TCR beta chain sequence. This specimen belongs to a study of blood T cell repertoires in COVID-19. Study summary: The United States, Italy and Spain supplied acute and convalescent COVID-19 samples. Nucleic acid was either cDNA or gDNA, and it came from T cells, B-cell-depleted T cells, or PBMCs.

As processed by the authors: Reference gene primers were amplified, and this amplification served to estimate nucleated cell counts. Libraries were prepared by immunoSEQ multiplex PCR; TCRdb keeps only in-frame clonotypes and omits some of them. V and J calls and clone size are given by that table; D and trimming were obtained from the DNA. The table shows approximately 27,000 clones, with about 94% occurring only once. This receptor was obtained from a human donor with active COVID-19. The donor label of this sample is uncertain. The sample taken for sequencing was peripheral blood.

CDR3 amino acids: CASSLEGRNTDTQYF. In DNA, the CDR3 is TGCGCCAGCAGCTTGGAAGGCAGGAACACAGATACGCAGTATTTT. V gene TRBV5-1 combines with J gene TRBJ2-3; D unresolved. From germline, CDR1 is SGHRS and CDR2 YFSETQ. V lost 0 bases, J lost 2 bases, and 10 bases lay in between. This CDR3 is 15 amino acids long.